Listed below are T cell receptor beta chains from one sample, sequenced in a study of CD8+ T cells in alopecia areata. Assay used: immunoSEQ multiplex PCR; TCRdb lists only in-frame clones, some missing. The sample yields more than 110,000 clones, roughly 53% seen once. The sample consisted of CD4+ T cells sorted from blood, taken at week 0. These receptors all come from a human donor with alopecia areata. CDR3s include the opening cysteine and the closing phenylalanine or tryptophan. Size is stated for part of the rows, as once, few or many counts, or as a class when the clone is expanded.

V gene	clone size	J gene	CDR3 protein
TRBV5-4	.	TRBJ2-7	CASSGGGAGGHEQYF
TRBV20-1	few	TRBJ2-1	CSVGREQFF
TRBV29-1	.	TRBJ1-2	CSVWTGALSNYGYTF
TRBV29-1	few	TRBJ2-7	CSVARFGVPYEQYF
TRBV30	few	TRBJ1-2	CAWSPRHGTGLRGYTF
TRBV23-1	.	TRBJ1-1	CASSRQGDRRNTEAFF
TRBV5-1	few	TRBJ1-6	CASSPSNDSPLHF
TRBV5-1	.	TRBJ1-6	CASSLSPDRDSPLHF
TRBV5-1	once	TRBJ1-6	CASSLGQGINSPLHF
TRBV5-1	.	TRBJ1-1	CASSLAERSNTEAFF
TRBV5-1	few	TRBJ1-1	CASSSLQGTEAFF
TRBV12-5	.	TRBJ2-7	CASGPGRRSYEQYF
TRBV5-1	many	TRBJ1-2	CASSYGTEVYGYTF
TRBV11-2	few	TRBJ1-4	CASSFGQAEKLFF
TRBV29-1	few	TRBJ1-2	CSSLEGYTF
TRBV6-5	.	TRBJ2-7	CASSLFRGATYEQYF
TRBV29-1	.	TRBJ1-2	CSVDRVSRMGAYGYTF
TRBV6-5	.	TRBJ1-2	CASTSLGAAGYTF
TRBV15	.	TRBJ2-2	CATSRDGGHNTGELFF
TRBV18	.	TRBJ2-1	CASSPASSNEQFF
TRBV4-2	.	TRBJ2-7	CASSQDNAGGYEQYF
TRBV18	.	TRBJ1-6	CASSPAALGANSPLHF
TRBV4-2	.	TRBJ2-7	CASSQDKTTSDEQYF
TRBV30	.	TRBJ2-5	CAWIPPPGETQYF
TRBV7-2	.	TRBJ1-2	CASSLVTGGYGYTF
TRBV5-1	.	TRBJ2-2	CASSLGDGNTGELFF
TRBV29-1	.	TRBJ1-2	CSVATSIGGAYGYTF
TRBV18	.	TRBJ2-1	CASSLAQYNEQFF
TRBV5-1	.	TRBJ1-1	CASSTTGQDVEAFF
TRBV30	once	TRBJ2-5	CAWRLGGGETQYF
TRBV9	few	TRBJ1-1	CASSLTPGQGLTEAFF
TRBV29-1	.	TRBJ2-1	CSAGTGRYNEQFF
TRBV2	few	TRBJ1-5	CASSVGANQPQHF
TRBV29-1	few	TRBJ1-2	CSVSLGGYTF
TRBV7-2	few	TRBJ2-3	CASSLATNTQYF
TRBV11-3	once	TRBJ2-3	CASSLEGQGPDTQYF
TRBV29-1	few	TRBJ2-1	CSGSPSSYNEQFF
TRBV9	.	TRBJ2-3	CASSVVASTDTQYF